This T cell receptor (beta chain) was identified in a study of cytomegalovirus exposure and HLA in healthy donors (dated by TCRdb to 2016 to 2017). At the level of the whole study: According to an earlier analysis of 550 to 750 of the donors, about 190 million T cells yielded 117 million unique TCR beta sequences and roughly 280 Gb of sequence data. Roughly 300 gigabases of sequencing data and roughly 90 million unique TCR sequences were included in an early release covering roughly 700 HLA-typed donors. Of the 398 genotyped donors, approximately 83% fell in the genetic ancestry cluster associated with self-reported Caucasian donors. The study aimed to test whether signatures of past pathogen exposure could be identified by cataloging public T cell receptors. The study used immunosequencing to profile the T cell repertoires of approximately 690 subjects and linked those repertoires to cytomegalovirus serostatus. Along with the approximately 670-subject first cohort, a separate validation cohort of more than 90 different subjects was used. High-throughput TCR immunosequencing, statistical association of individual TCRs with disease status, and machine learning were combined to predict cytomegalovirus infection status. To study patterns of TCR occurrence, a later analysis re-analyzed previously published TCR beta repertoires from several hundred donors and added high-resolution HLA genotyping. Rather than drawing on any new phenotypic data, the later analysis identified candidate immune exposures from TCR beta sequences and the way those sequences occurred across donors. In an earlier analysis of about 590 of the donors, high-throughput TCR beta sequencing was used to judge whether each TCR beta V gene segment behaved as functional or pseudogenic. Donor age, sex, ethnicity and CMV serostatus were compiled together with the repertoire data. Genome-wide SNP genotypes for about 55% of the roughly 670 donors were used in a later genetic analysis, which treated that subset as a discovery cohort. Every repertoire in the discovery cohort had been generated on one and the same sequencing platform. Class I and class II HLA loci were covered by the typing at four-digit resolution. Typing coverage differed by locus: A, B, C, DRB1 and DQB1 were typed in roughly 620-630 donors, DQA1 in 522, DPA1 in over 600, and DPB1 in roughly 450. About five DR-DQ haplotypes were treated as single units for association and clustering because of strong linkage in the cohort. Across under 500 genotyped donors of the cohort, an average of roughly 200,000 unique TCR beta nucleotide sequences per donor were sequenced, and roughly a sixth of those sequences were non-productive. What the work shows at the level of the full study, not this receptor alone: In a later genetic analysis, fewer N-insertions in productive TCRs were reported among donors in an Asian-associated ancestry cluster than the approximately 710-donor mean. A total of 150 or so TCR beta chains were listed by the study as associated with cytomegalovirus. Correlated functional status among segregating V segments might be attributable to linkage disequilibrium, but an unknown experimental factor could not be ruled out. The authors suggested that the approach could potentially be generalized to other disease states and immunological phenotypes. This cohort had only TCR beta chains sequenced, and the lack of alpha or paired-chain data limited which features could be detected. Cytomegalovirus status was reported to be diagnosed by the classifier with high specificity and sensitivity in both the original and validation cohorts. In a later analysis, most CMV-associated TCR beta chains were found to appear HLA-restricted, with HLA associations seemingly driven largely by CMV exposure. Presence/absence analyses assumed roughly uniform sequencing depth across donors, an assumption that may not hold. Specific HLA alleles were associated with 18,000 or so TCR beta sequences at a false discovery rate of 0.05 in a later analysis. A further reported finding was that TCR beta sequences accurately predicted the HLA-A and HLA-B alleles for most subjects in the first cohort. In vitro tests confirmed that a few of the cytomegalovirus-associated TCR beta chains recognize cytomegalovirus antigens. In an earlier analysis of some 550 of the donors, most TCR beta V segments were observed in productive rearrangements about 87% or about 30% of the time, broadly matching IMGT annotations. Compared with equally common non-associated chains, HLA-associated TCR beta chains in a later analysis were more clonally expanded and had lower generation probabilities. Several of the top co-occurrence clusters appeared to be linked to parvovirus B19, influenza, CMV and Epstein-Barr virus, according to a later analysis. A later analysis found that TCR association rates varied across HLA loci, with DRB1 alleles showing the most associated TCRs and HLA-C alleles the fewest. When HLA alleles, especially DR and DQ, strongly co-occurred, TCR associations were difficult to assign to individual alleles. The earlier analysis of 587 of the donors excluded approximately 17 rarely observed V segments, including chromosome 9 orphons, because counts were too low. A cluster of highly shared sequence variants was judged likely to represent a technical artifact of the sequencing pipeline. The 87-base-pair reads could not distinguish some IMGT-functional V segments, including TRBV6-2 and TRBV6-3, so those segments were excluded. For the cohort, immune exposure information was limited to CMV serostatus. An association between a missense DCLRE1C variant and V-gene and J-gene trimming of TCR beta chains was found in a later genetic analysis and replicated in an independent cohort. Most TCR sequences were observed very rarely across donors, whereas some public TCRs were present in many individuals. HLA typing was unavailable for some donors at each locus, so association tests used only the typed subset.

Library generation was performed with the immunoSEQ multiplex PCR assay. The multiplex PCR relied on a mix of 60 forward primers for TCR Vbeta segments and 13 reverse primers for TCR Jbeta segments. The CDR3 region of rearranged TCR beta genes was amplified from genomic DNA by a multiplex PCR assay. The Illumina HiSeq System was used to sequence the amplified TCR beta libraries as 87-base-pair reads. In the authors' own workflow: A later analysis counted some 80 million unique TCR beta chains across the 550 to 750 repertoires, and 10 million to 11 million of these chains were shared by at least two donors. Raw reads were error-corrected and collapsed into unique sequences with a nearest-neighbor algorithm that merged closely related sequences to remove PCR and sequencing errors. To assign V, D and J gene segments, CDR3 sequences were aligned to IMGT reference sequences. For a sequence to be retained, a match of at least six nucleotides was required to both a V gene segment and a J gene segment. Rearrangements were classified as productive when the CDR3 lacked stop codons and remained in frame with V and J, and all other rearrangements were classified as non-productive. Following IMGT convention, CDR3 was defined as the stretch from the second conserved V-encoded cysteine up to the conserved J-encoded phenylalanine. In an earlier analysis of around 600 of the donors, sequences lacking an unambiguous match to a single V gene segment were excluded. An earlier analysis of several hundred of the donors called V segments functional above 56.7% productive rearrangements and segregating when the between-donor standard deviation exceeded 5%. To diagnose cytomegalovirus status from the catalog of TCR beta chain sequences, a statistical classification framework was built. V and J gene assignment, in a later analysis, came from comparing TCR nucleotide sequences with IMGT/GENE-DB human TR gene sequences. A later analysis assigned CDR3 sequences and most-parsimonious VDJ recombination scenarios with the TCRdist pipeline. A later analysis defined each TCR beta chain by its CDR3 amino acid sequence plus V-gene family, and excluded reads lacking a unique V-gene family. As a way to deal with suspected cross-contamination and a sequencing artifact, a later analysis dropped hundreds of nucleotide sequences that were highly shared and had low generation probability. For each public chain, a later analysis derived a clonal expansion index from normalized ranks of inferred template counts within each repertoire. Generation probabilities in a later analysis came from a VDJ recombination model fitted to out-of-frame rearrangements, and those results were checked against IGoR. In a later analysis, hypergeometric tests were used to score TCR-TCR, TCR-HLA and TCR-CMV co-occurrence, with a repertoire-size bias correction applied to TCR pairs. To estimate false discovery rates, a later analysis permuted the HLA or CMV assignments 20 times. In a later analysis, co-occurring TCRs were grouped with DBSCAN, and TCRdist sequence similarity was added when clustering was performed within HLA-allele-positive subsets. Co-occurrence clustering excluded repertoires with fewer than 30,000 or more than 120,000 public chains, plus five with anomalous nucleotide sharing. TCRdb mirrors the immuneACCESS table, restricted to in-frame sequences. Some clones are absent from its copies; in checked studies, under half trace to an unresolved V gene, and the reason for the others is unknown. V, J and clone size were drawn from that table, and D and trimming were deduced from the DNA. Recorded for this sample are some 150,000 clones; around 77% of them occurred a single time. The top ten constitute around 3% of the sample.

As encoded in the germline V gene, CDR1 is SGHVS while CDR2 is FQNEAQ. V trim: 4 bases; J trim: 4 bases; unmatched bases: 14. The CDR3, from cysteine to phenylalanine, totals 18 residues. The CDR3 DNA has 54 bases and is translated from base 1. As to this clone: Its antigen is not yet known. It has no much larger one-base neighbor in the sample; base qualities were not kept.

In total, approximately 690 healthy bone marrow donors made up the cohort. All cohort members were sampled while nominally healthy, although unrecorded immune exposures were likely present. The donor tested CMV seronegative and was one of the 352 seronegative cohort members. A peripheral blood sample was collected from each donor, and TCR beta sequencing was performed on peripheral blood mononuclear cells. Genomic DNA extraction from the blood cell samples was performed with the Qiagen DNeasy Blood Extraction Kit. The receptor comes from a female donor in good health and CMV-seronegative. The rearrangement combines TRBV7-8 with TRBJ1-5, with 9 middle bases fitting TRBD1. Material for sequencing was PBMCs. The encoded CDR3 is CASSSISPGQGINQPQHF. The sequenced DNA: TGTGCCAGCAGCTCTATTAGCCCGGGACAGGGCATTAATCAGCCCCAGCATTTT.